The clone carrying this T cell receptor beta chain was picked up a small number of times. This sample is drawn from a study of T-cell reconstitution after alpha-beta-depleted transplantation in children. Unique molecular identifiers featured in how the TCRbeta library was prepared. TCRdb re-derived calls from the PCR reads in MiXCR, one entry per CDR3 protein. Of about 480,000 distinct CDR3 sequences listed, approximately 12% are singletons. The CDR3 consists of 14 residues. Trimming removed 1 base from V and 7 bases from J, with 12 bases in between. CDR1 and CDR2 (germline): SEHNR, FQNEAQ (reference sequence).

The sequence was collected from a human donor who donated a stem cell graft to a child with combined immunodeficiency. The V and J genes are TRBV7-9 and TRBJ2-3, with D unresolved. This specimen was PBMCs from the stem cell graft donor, taken from the stem cell graft. The CDR3 protein is CASSLDSHSNTQYF. The CDR3 coding sequence is TGTGCCAGCAGCTTAGATTCCCATTCAAATACGCAGTATTTT.